This T cell receptor (beta chain) was sequenced for a study of CD8 T cells in Susac syndrome. RNA was extracted with the RNeasy kit, and a quantity of about 0.5 to 1 ug was reverse transcribed using random hexamers. An immunoSEQ multiplex PCR generated amplified TCR beta CDR3 products spanning 54 Vbeta and 13 Jbeta. TCRdb reprocessed the immunoSEQ multiplex PCR reads via MiXCR and lists one record per CDR3 protein. The sample carries 150,000 to 200,000 distinct CDR3 sequences, around 93% recorded once. General study points: The study conceded that its TCR sequencing and HLA analysis involved relatively few individuals.

Trimming stripped 5 bases from V and 11 bases from J, with 24 bases between. Germline V gene lookup returns CDR1 MNHNS and CDR2 SASEGT. CDR3 length: 15 residues. Notes on this clonotype: Its antigen is unknown.

Sequencing of TCR beta was performed on blood CD8+ and CD4+ T cells. It was negative isolation that provided the CD8+ and CD4+ T cells, whereas TEMRA cells were enriched by FACS. Sequences were obtained from CD4+ T cells from PBMCs. The V call is TRBV6-1, the J call TRBJ1-1; TRBD1 is a possible D gene (5 bases). The clonotype originates from a human donor in good health. The CDR3 region is CASSLARDFPGMAFF. CDR3 DNA sequence: TGTGCCAGCAGTCTAGCCCGGGACTTCCCCGGGATGGCTTTCTTT.